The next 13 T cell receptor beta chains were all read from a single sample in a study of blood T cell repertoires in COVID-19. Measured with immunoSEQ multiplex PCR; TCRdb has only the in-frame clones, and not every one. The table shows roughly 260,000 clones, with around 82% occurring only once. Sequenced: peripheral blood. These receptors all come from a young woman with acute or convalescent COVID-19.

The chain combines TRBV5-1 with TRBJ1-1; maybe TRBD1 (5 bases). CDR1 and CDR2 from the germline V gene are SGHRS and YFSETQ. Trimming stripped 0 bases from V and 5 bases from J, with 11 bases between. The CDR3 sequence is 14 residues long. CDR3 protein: CASSLVQGGTEAFF. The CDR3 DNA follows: TGCGCCAGCAGCTTGGTGCAGGGAGGGACTGAAGCTTTCTTT.

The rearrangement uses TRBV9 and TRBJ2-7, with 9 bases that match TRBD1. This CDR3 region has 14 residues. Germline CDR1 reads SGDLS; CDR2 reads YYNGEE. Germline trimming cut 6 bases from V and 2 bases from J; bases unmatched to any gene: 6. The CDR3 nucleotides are TGTGCCAGCAACCCCGGGACAGGGACCTACGAGCAGTACTTC. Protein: CASNPGTGTYEQYF.

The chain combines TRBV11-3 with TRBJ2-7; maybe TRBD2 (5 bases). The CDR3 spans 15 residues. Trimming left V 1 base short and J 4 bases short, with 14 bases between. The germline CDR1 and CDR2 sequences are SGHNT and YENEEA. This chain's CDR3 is CASSLVVAGQYEQYF. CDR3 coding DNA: TGTGCCAGCAGCTTAGTTGTGGCGGGTCAATACGAGCAGTACTTC.

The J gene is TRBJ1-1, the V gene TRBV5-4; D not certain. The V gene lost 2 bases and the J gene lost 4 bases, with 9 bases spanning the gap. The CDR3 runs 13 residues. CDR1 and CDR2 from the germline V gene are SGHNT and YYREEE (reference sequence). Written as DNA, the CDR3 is TGTGCCAGCAGCTTAGGAGGGTCCACTGAAGCTTTCTTT. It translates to CASSLGGSTEAFF.

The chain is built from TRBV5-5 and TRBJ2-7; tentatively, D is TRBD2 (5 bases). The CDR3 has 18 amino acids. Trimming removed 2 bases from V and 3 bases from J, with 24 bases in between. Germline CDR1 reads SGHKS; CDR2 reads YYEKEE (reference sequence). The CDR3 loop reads CASSFRGWTAPSNYEQYF. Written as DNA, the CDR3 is TGTGCCAGCAGCTTCAGAGGGTGGACCGCACCCTCAAACTACGAGCAGTACTTC.

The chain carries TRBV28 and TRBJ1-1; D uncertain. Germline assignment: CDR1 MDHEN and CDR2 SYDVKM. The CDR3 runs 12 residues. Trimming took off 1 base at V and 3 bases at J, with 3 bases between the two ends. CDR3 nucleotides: TGTGCCAGCAGTTTATCTCACACTGAAGCTTTCTTT. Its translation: CASSLSHTEAFF. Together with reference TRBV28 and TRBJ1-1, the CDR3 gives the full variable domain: DVKVTQSSRYLVKRTGEKVFLECVQDMDHENMFWYRQDPGLGLRLIYFSYDVKMKEKGDIPEGYSVSREKKERFSLILESASTNQTSMYLCASSLSHTEAFFGQGTRLTVV.

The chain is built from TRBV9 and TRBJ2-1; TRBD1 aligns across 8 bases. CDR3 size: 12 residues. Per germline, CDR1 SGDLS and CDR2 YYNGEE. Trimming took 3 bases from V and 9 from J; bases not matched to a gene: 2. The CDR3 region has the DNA TGTGCCAGCAGCGCGGACAGGGCTGAGCAGTTCTTC. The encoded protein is CASSADRAEQFF.

The DNA of the CDR3 is TGTGCCAGCAGCCCTAGTGGGACAGTCCAAGAGACCCAGTACTTC. Translated, it gives CASSPSGTVQETQYF. This chain joins TRBV7-9 and TRBJ2-5, with 7 bases identical to TRBD1. Germline loops: CDR1 SEHNR, CDR2 FQNEAQ (reference sequence). V shed 5 bases and J 1 base; nucleotides not matched to a gene: 7. CDR3 length: 15 residues. The whole variable domain, remainder taken from reference TRBV7-9 and TRBJ2-5, is DTGVSQNPRHKITKRGQNVTFRCDPISEHNRLYWYRQTLGQGPEFLTYFQNEAQLEKSRLLSDRFSAERPKGSFSTLEIQRTEQGDSAMYLCASSPSGTVQETQYFGPGTRLLVL.

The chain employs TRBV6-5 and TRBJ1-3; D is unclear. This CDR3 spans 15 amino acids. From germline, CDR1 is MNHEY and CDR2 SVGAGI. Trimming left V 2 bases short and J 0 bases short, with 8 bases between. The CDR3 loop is CASSYRHSSGNTIYF. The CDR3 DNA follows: TGTGCCAGCAGTTACCGCCACAGCTCTGGAAACACCATATATTTT.

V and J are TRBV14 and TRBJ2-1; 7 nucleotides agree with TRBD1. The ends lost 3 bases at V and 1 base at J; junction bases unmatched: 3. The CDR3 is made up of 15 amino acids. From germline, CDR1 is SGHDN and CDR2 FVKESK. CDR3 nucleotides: TGTGCCAGCAGCCAGAGACAGGGATCCTACAATGAGCAGTTCTTC. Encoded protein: CASSQRQGSYNEQFF. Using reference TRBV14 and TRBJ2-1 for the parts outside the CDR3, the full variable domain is EAGVTQFPSHSVIEKGQTVTLRCDPISGHDNLYWYRRVMGKEIKFLLHFVKESKQDESGMPNNRFLAERTGGTYSTLKVQPAELEDSGVYFCASSQRQGSYNEQFFGPGTRLTVL.

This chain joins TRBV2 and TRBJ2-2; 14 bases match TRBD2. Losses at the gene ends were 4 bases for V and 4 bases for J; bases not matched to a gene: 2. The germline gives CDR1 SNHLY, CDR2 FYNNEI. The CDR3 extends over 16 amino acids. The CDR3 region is CASSGGTSGGTGELFF. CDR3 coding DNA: TGTGCCAGCAGTGGCGGGACTAGCGGGGGCACCGGGGAGCTGTTTTTT. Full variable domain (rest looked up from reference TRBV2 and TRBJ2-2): EPEVTQTPSHQVTQMGQEVILRCVPISNHLYFYWYRQILGQKVEFLVSFYNNEISEKSEIFDDQFSVERPDGSNFTLKIRSTKLEDSAMYFCASSGGTSGGTGELFFGEGSRLTVL.

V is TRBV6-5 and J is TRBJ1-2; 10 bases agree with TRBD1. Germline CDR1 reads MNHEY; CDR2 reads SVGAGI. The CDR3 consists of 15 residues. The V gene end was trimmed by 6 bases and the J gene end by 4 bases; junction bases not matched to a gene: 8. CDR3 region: CASRGTGERSYGYTF. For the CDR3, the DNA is TGTGCCAGCAGGGGGACAGGGGAACGCAGCTATGGCTACACCTTC.

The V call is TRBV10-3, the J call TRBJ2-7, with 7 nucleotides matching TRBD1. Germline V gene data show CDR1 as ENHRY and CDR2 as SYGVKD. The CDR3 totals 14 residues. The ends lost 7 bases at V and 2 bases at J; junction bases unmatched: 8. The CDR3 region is CAINEQGSPYEQYF. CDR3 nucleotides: TGTGCCATCAACGAACAGGGGTCCCCCTACGAGCAGTACTTC.